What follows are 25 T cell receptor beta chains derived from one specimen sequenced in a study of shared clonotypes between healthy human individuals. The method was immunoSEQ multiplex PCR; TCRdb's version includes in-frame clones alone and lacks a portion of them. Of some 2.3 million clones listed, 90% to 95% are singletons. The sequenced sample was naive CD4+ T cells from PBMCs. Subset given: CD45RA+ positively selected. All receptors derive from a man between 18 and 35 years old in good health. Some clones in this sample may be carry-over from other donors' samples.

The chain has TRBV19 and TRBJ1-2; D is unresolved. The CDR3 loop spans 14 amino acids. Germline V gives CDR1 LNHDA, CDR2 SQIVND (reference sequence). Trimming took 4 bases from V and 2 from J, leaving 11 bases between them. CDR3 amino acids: CASSTQASNYGYTF. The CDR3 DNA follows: TGTGCCAGTAGTACCCAGGCTTCCAACTATGGCTACACCTTC.

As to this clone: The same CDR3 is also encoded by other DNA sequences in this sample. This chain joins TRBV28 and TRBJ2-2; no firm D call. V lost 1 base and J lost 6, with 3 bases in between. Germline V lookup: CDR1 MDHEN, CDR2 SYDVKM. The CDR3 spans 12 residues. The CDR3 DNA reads TGTGCCAGCAGTTTATCGGCCGGGGAGCTGTTTTTT. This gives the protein CASSLSAGELFF.

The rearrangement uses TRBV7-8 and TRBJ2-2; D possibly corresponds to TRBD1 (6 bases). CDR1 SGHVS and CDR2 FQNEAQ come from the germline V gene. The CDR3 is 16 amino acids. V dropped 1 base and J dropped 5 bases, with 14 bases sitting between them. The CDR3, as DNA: TGTGCCAGCAGCTTAGGGGGGCTAGCTGGGACCGGGGAGCTGTTTTTT. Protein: CASSLGGLAGTGELFF.

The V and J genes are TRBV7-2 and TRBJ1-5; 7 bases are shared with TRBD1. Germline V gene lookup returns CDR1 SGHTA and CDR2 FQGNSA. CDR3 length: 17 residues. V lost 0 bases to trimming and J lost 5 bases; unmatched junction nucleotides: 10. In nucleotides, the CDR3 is TGTGCCAGCAGCTTAGCGACTATGGGACAGCGCGATCAGCCCCAGCATTTT. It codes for CASSLATMGQRDQPQHF.

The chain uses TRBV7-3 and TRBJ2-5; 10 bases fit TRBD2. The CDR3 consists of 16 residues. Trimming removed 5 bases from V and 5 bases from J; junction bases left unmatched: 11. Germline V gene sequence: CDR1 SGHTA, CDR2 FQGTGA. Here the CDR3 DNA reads TGTGCCAGCAGCCCGGGTAGCGGGAGGAGCTTGGAGACCCAGTACTTC. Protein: CASSPGSGRSLETQYF.

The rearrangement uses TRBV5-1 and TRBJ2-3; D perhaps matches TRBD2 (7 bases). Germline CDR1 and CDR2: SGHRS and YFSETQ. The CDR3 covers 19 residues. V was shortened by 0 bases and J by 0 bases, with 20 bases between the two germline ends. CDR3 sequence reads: CASSLDGGARISSTDTQYF. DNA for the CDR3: TGCGCCAGCAGCTTGGATGGGGGGGCGCGTATCTCTAGCACAGATACGCAGTATTTT.

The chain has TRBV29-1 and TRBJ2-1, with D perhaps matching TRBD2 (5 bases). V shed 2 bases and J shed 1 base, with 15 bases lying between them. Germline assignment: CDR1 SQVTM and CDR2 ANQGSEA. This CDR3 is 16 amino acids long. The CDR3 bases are TGCAGCGTTGAAAACCCAGCGGCGATGTCCTACAATGAGCAGTTCTTC. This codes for CSVENPAAMSYNEQFF.

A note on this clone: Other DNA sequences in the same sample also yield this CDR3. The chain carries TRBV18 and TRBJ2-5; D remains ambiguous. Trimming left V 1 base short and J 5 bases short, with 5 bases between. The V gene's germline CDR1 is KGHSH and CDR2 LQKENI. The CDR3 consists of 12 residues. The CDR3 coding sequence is TGTGCCAGCTCACCACTTGGGGAGACCCAGTACTTC. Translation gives CASSPLGETQYF.

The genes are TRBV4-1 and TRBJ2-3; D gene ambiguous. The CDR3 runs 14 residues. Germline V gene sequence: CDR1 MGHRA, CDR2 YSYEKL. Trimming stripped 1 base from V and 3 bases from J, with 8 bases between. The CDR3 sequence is CASSQAFRTDTQYF. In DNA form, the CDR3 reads TGCGCCAGCAGCCAAGCATTCAGGACAGATACGCAGTATTTT.

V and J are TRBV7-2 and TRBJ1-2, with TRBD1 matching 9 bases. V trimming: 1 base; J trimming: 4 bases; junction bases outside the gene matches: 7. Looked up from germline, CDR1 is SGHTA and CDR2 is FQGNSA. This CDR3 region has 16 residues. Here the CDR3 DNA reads TGTGCCAGCAGCTTAGGTGGACAGGGGTTTGGCTATGGCTACACCTTC. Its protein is CASSLGGQGFGYGYTF. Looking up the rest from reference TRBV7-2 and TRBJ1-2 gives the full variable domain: GAGVSQSPSNKVTEKGKDVELRCDPISGHTALYWYRQSLGQGLEFLIYFQGNSAPDKSGLPSDRFSAERTGGSVSTLTIQRTQQEDSAVYLCASSLGGQGFGYGYTFGSGTRLTVV.

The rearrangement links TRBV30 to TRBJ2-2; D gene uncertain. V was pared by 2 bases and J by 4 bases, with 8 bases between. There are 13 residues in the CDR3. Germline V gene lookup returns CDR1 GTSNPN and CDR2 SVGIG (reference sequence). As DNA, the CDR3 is TGTGCCTGGAGTCCCTTCAGCACCGGGGAGCTGTTTTTT. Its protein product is CAWSPFSTGELFF.

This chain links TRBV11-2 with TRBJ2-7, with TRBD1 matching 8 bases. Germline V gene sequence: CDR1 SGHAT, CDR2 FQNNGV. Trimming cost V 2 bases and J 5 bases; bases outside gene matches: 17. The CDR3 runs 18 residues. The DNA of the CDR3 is TGTGCCAGCAGCTTACGGCCAGGGGGCTCCTTCATTGAGGACGAGCAGTACTTC. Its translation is CASSLRPGGSFIEDEQYF.

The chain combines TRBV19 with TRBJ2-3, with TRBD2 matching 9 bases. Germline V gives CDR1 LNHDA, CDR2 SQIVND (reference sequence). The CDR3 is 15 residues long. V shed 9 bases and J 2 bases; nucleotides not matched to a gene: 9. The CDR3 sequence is CASKWREGDTDTQYF. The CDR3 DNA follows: TGTGCCAGCAAGTGGCGGGAGGGTGACACAGATACGCAGTATTTT.

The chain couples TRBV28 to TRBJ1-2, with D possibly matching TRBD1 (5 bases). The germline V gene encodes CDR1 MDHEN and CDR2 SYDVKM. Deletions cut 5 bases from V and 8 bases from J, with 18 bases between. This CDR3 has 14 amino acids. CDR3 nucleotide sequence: TGTGCCAGCAGTATTAGTAAAGGGGCTGGGGGCTACACCTTC. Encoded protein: CASSISKGAGGYTF.

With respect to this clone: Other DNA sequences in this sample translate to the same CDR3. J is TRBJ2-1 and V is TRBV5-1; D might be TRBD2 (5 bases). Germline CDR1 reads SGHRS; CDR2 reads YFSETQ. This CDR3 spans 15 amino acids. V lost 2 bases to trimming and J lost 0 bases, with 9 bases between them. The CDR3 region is CASSFTDSSYNEQFF. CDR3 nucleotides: TGCGCCAGCAGCTTTACGGACTCCTCCTACAATGAGCAGTTCTTC.

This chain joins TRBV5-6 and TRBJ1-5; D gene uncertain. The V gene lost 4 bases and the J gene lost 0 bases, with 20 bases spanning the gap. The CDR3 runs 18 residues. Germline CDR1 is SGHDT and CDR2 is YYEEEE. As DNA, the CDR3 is TGTGCCAGCAGCCGCCTTGGGGTAGATCTCTTTAGCAATCAGCCCCAGCATTTT. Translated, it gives CASSRLGVDLFSNQPQHF.

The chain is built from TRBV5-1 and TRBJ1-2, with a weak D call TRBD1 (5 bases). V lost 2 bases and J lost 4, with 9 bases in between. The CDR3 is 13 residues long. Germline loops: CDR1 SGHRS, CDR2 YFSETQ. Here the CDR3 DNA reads TGCGCCAGCAGCTTTATTGACAGCTATGGCTACACCTTC. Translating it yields CASSFIDSYGYTF.

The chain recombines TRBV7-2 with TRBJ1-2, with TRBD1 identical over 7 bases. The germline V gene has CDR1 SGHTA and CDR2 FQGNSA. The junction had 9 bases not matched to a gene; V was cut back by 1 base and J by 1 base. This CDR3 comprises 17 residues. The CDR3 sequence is CASSLDPQGIGNYGYTF. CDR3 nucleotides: TGTGCCAGCAGCTTAGACCCACAGGGGATCGGTAACTATGGCTACACCTTC.

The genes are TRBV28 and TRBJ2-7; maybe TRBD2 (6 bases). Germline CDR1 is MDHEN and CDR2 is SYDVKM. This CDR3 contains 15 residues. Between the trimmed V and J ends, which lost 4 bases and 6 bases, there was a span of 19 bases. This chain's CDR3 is CASSSSRLVSAEQYF. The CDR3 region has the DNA TGTGCCAGCAGTTCCTCCCGACTAGTGTCGGCCGAGCAGTACTTC.

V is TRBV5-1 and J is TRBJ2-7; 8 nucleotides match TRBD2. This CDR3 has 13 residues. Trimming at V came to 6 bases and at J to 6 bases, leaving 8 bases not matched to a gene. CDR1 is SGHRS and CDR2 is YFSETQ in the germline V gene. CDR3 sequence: CASKAGGLVEQYF. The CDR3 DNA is TGCGCCAGCAAGGCGGGAGGCCTAGTCGAGCAGTACTTC.

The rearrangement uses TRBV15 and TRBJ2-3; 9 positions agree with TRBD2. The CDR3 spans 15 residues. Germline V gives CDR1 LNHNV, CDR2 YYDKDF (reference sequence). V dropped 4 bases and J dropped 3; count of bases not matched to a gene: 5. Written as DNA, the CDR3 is TGTGCCACCAGCAATAGCGGGAGTGGGACAGATACGCAGTATTTT. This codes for CATSNSGSGTDTQYF.

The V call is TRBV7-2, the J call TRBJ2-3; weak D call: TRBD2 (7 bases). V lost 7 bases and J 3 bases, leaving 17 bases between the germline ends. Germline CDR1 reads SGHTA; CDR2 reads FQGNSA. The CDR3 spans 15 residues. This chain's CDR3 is CASTHSAGATDTQYF. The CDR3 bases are TGTGCCAGCACCCACTCCGCGGGGGCGACAGATACGCAGTATTTT. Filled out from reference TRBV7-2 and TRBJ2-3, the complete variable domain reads GAGVSQSPSNKVTEKGKDVELRCDPISGHTALYWYRQSLGQGLEFLIYFQGNSAPDKSGLPSDRFSAERTGGSVSTLTIQRTQQEDSAVYLCASTHSAGATDTQYFGPGTRLTVL.

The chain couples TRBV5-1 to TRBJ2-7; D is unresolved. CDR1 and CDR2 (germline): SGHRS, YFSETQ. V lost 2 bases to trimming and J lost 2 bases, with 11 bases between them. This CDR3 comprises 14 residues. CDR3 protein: CASSFPDRTYEQYF. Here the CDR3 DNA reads TGCGCCAGCAGCTTCCCAGACCGTACCTACGAGCAGTACTTC.

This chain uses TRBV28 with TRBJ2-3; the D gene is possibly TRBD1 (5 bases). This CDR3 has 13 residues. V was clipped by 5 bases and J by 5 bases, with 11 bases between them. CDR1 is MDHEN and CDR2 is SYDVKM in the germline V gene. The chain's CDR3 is CASSPRGQDTQYF. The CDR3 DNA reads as TGTGCCAGCAGTCCCCGCGGACAAGATACGCAGTATTTT.

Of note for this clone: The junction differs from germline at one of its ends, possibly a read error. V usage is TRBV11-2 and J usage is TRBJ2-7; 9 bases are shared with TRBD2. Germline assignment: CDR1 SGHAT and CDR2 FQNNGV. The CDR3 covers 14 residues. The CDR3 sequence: CASSLAGANYEQYF. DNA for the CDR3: TGTGCCAGCAGTTTAGCGGGAGCCAACTACGAGCAGTACTTC.